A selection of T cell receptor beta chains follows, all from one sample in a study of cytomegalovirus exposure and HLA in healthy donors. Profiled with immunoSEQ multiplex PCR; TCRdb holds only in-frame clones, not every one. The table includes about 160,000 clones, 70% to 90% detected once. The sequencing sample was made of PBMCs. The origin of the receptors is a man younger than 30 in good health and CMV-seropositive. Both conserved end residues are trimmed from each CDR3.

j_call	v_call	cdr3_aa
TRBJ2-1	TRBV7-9	ASSLEGGNEQF
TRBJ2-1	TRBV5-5	ASSLIALAGSSYNEQF
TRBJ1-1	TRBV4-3	ASSQDTGTTSEAF
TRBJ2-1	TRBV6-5	ASSDKSREQF
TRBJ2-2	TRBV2	ASGWAGGDTGELF
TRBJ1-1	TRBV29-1	SVVQGSGNTEAF
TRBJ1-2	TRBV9	ASSSRWGYT
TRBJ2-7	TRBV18	ASSPRQGSYEQY
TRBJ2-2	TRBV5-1	ASSLARGENTGELF
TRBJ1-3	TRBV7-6	ASRGGGNTIY
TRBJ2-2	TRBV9	ASSVGSTGELF
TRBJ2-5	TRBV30	AVAGGPGETQY
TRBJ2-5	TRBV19	ATQSPDRAETQY
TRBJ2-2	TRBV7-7	ASSPTELTGELF
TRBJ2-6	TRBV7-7	ASSLGLSGANGLT
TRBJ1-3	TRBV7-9	ASSSSAGGFGNTIY
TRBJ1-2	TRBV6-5	ASRRTAANYGYT
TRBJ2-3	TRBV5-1	ASSSRGNTDTQY
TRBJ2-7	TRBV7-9	ASSSGVGDRAYEQY
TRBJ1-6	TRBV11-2	ASSLEQGVHPPLH
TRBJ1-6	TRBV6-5	ASSSTGKISGSPLH
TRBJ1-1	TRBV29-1	SVGSGRTEAF
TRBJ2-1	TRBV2	ASSATKGRHEQF
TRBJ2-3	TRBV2	ASSLGGDTQY
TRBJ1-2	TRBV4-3	ASSQDSLNGYT
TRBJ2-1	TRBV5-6	ASSLTTSGPPGNEQF
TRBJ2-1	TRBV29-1	SVLPQGHEQF
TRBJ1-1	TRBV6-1	ASSSRTGRHTEAF
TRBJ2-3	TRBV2	ASSGPAAADTQY
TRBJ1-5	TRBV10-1	ASSGGGTGPSNQPQH
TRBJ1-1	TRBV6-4	ATKGPGEHAF
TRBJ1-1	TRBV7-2	ASSLDRVGAF
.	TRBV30	AFLSRQGFTYEQY
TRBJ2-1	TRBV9	ASSVAPRGTYNEQF
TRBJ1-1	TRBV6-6	ASNFGVNTEAF
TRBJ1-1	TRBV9	ASSVGRRTEAF
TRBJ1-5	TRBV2	ASRGGTGTNSNQPQH
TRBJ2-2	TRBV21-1	ASSKPGQGNTGELF
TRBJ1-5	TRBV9	ASLPLRAGAGQPQH
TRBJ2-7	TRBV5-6	ASSLSYYEQY
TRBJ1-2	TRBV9	ASSVDRQGLDYGYT
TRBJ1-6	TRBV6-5	ASSLGTGNSPLH